This paragraph covers one T cell receptor (beta chain) sequence. In its sample, this clone was seen once. It lacks a known antigen. No much larger clone exists at a distance of one base, and base qualities are not known. This entry is derived from a study of CD8+ T cells in alopecia areata (dated by TCRdb to between 2018 and 2020). In terms of the full investigation: Treated patients were enrolled in an open-label pilot trial of oral tofacitinib at 5 to 10 mg twice daily for moderate-to-severe alopecia areata. Tofacitinib was administered for 6 to 18 months, and 6 months of follow-up off drug were then conducted to assess delayed response and recurrence. For the treated patients, the SALT score, which quantifies what percentage of scalp surface area is affected, served as the measure of disease severity. To study T cell clonal expansion in alopecia areata, the researchers applied high-throughput TCRbeta sequencing to both the C3H/HeJ mouse model and human patients. On the human side, TCRbeta sequencing was run on scalp tissue and on sorted CD4+ and CD8+ peripheral blood T cells from healthy controls and from alopecia areata patients with either patchy or totalis/universalis disease. Biopsies were taken from tofacitinib-treated patients at baseline and again at 4 and 24 weeks into treatment, and several of those patients also had a later scalp biopsy. Scalp clonality was compared among normal scalp (n=4), patchy alopecia areata scalp (n=8), and alopecia totalis/universalis scalp (n=8). RNA was obtained with the PAXgene miRNA kit for fixed scalp, the miRNeasy kit for PBMCs, and the RNeasy kit for mouse skin. Amplification of TCRbeta CDR3 regions was done by immunoSEQ multiplex PCR using 35 Vbeta forward primers and 13 Jbeta reverse primers. The full study reports these points: Unlike mouse skin, which is dominated by gammadelta T cells, normal human skin has resident alphabeta T cells that are also sequenced, and this complicates analysis of the scalp TCR repertoire. Compared with mice, TCR sequences shared between patients were less clear, possibly partly because of HLA diversity across the patient population. Because the treated cohort was small and included a single nonresponder, larger studies are needed to assess links between baseline CD8+ expansion and response. Higher clonality and more expanded CD8+ clones were observed in lesional scalp than in normal scalp, particularly in alopecia totalis/universalis, a finding suggestive of antigenic drive. Many expanded lesional clones were found to persist in scalp and blood during tofacitinib treatment, and relapse after treatment cessation may be partly explained by this persistence. Tofacitinib significantly lowered scalp clonality and the number of expanded CD8+ clones among the top 100 scalp clones.

The time point label, as the study defines it: 24 weeks on oral tofacitinib. The sample's treatment or condition, from its label and the paper: oral pan-JAK inhibitor, 5-10 mg twice daily. From alopecia areata patients, peripheral blood was collected along with lesional scalp punch biopsies. PBMCs were isolated by density centrifugation and stained for CD3, CD4 and CD8, after which CD4+ and CD8+ T cells were sorted on a FACSAria. Spanning cysteine to phenylalanine, the CDR3 consists of 16 amino acids. Just CDR3 DNA is preserved here, 48 bases in frame from base 1. At the junction V is shortened by 6 bases and J by 8 bases; bases outside the gene matches: 17. Looking up the germline V gene yields CDR1 SGHRS and CDR2 YFSETQ. The library was made by the immunoSEQ multiplex PCR assay. For TCR sequencing, RNA was extracted from every sample and reverse transcribed into cDNA to serve as template. SuperScript III was used to make first-strand cDNA, primed with a 2:1 mix of oligo-dT and random hexamers. A synthetic immune receptor repertoire was used to assess amplification bias, and residual bias was removed computationally. On the study's bioinformatics: Raw reads were preprocessed to remove errors, and CDR3 was defined according to IMGT conventions as the region from the conserved cysteine to phenylalanine. Clonality was computed by normalizing Shannon entropy by log2 of the number of productive unique TCRs and subtracting the result from 1. Scalp TCRbeta sequences were cross-referenced with sorted blood CD4 and CD8 repertoires so that the CD4 or CD8 identity of scalp clones could be inferred. In TCRdb, the immuneACCESS table is reduced to in-frame sequences with V and J assigned. These tables do not hold every clone; where another copy was compared, an unresolved V gene accounts for under half, and the others remain unexplained. The V and J calls and clone size come from that table; D and trimming were worked out from the DNA. The sample table lists 75,000 to 85,000 clones, approximately 70% of them with a count of one. The top ten clones comprise less than 25% of the sample.

The chain uses TRBV5-1 and TRBJ2-4; TRBD2 aligns with 7 central bases. This material consisted of CD8+ T cells sorted from blood, taken at week 24, from a patient treated with tofacitinib. This clonotype was sampled from a human donor with alopecia areata. The CDR3 region: CASTSGLMSSGYIQYF. In nucleotides, the sequence is TGCGCCAGCACCTCCGGATTAATGAGTAGCGGGTACATTCAGTACTTC.